The 3 T cell receptor beta chains given below trace back to one sample, sequenced in a study of cytomegalovirus exposure and HLA in healthy donors. It was with 60 Vbeta and 13 Jbeta primers that the PCR ran. Here immunoSEQ multiplex PCR was the method, and the copy in TCRdb shows in-frame clones only, minus some. The table lists under 200,000 clones, around three quarters of them singletons. Sequenced input: PBMCs. All receptors derive from a man aged 30-40 years in good health and CMV-seronegative.

The rearrangement joins TRBV2 to TRBJ1-2, with D possibly being TRBD1 (6 bases). CDR1 is SNHLY and CDR2 is FYNNEI in the germline V gene. The CDR3 extends over 14 amino acids. Trimming pared 7 bases from V and 1 base from J, leaving 13 bases between. CDR3 DNA sequence: TGTGCCAGCACAGAGGACAGCCGTAACTATGGCTACACCTTC. This encodes CASTEDSRNYGYTF.

The chain has TRBV28 and TRBJ2-1; tentative D call: TRBD1 (6 bases). V lost 2 bases and J lost 4, with 18 bases in between. CDR1 and CDR2 from the germline V gene are MDHEN and SYDVKM. The CDR3 consists of 17 residues. The CDR3 loop reads CASSLTTGWSRYNEQFF. CDR3 DNA: TGTGCCAGCAGTTTAACCACAGGGTGGAGCCGTTACAATGAGCAGTTCTTC.

The count of this clone is one. The gene calls are TRBV19 and TRBJ2-7; D not certain. Germline loops: CDR1 LNHDA, CDR2 SQIVND (reference sequence). Trimming pared 5 bases from V and 3 bases from J, leaving 20 bases between. CDR3 size: 16 residues. CDR3 residues: CASSAPWAGLLYEQYF. The CDR3 DNA reads as TGTGCCAGTAGTGCTCCCTGGGCAGGCCTACTCTACGAGCAGTACTTC.